These T cell receptor beta chains were read from a single sample in a study of regulatory T cells in long-lasting Graves disease. TCRdb processed the multiplex PCR reads anew with MiXCR; each CDR3 protein has one entry. The sample includes about 660,000 distinct CDR3 sequences, about 30% of them seen just once. Sequenced here: peripheral blood mononuclear cells (PBMCs), sampled when the disease was refractory, from a patient treated with antithyroid drugs. Every receptor here comes from a female donor with Graves disease. The CDR3 runs from the conserved cysteine through the conserved F or W. A D gene is named only where the DNA matches it firmly. Some rows have no size entry. The others give once, few or many, or a class for an expanded clone.

TGTGCCAGCAGTATCGACAGGGGGTTCGGCGGCTACACCTTC CASSIDRGFGGYTF TRBV9 . TRBJ1-2 TRBD1 14
TGCGCCAGCAGCTCCGTTACAGGGTCACAAGCCTACGAGCAGTACTTC CASSSVTGSQAYEQYF TRBV5-1 few TRBJ2-7 . 16
TGTGCCAGCAGTGAATCCACCCACGCCGCGAACACCGGGGAGCTGTTTTTT CASSESTHAANTGELFF TRBV6-1 few TRBJ2-2 . 17
TGCAGTGCTAGAGATGAACCCAGGTGGGGCCATAATTCACCCCTCCACTTT CSARDEPRWGHNSPLHF TRBV20-1 . TRBJ1-6 . 17
TGTACCACCAGGCCAGGGGGCCGGAATCAGCCCCAGCATTTT CTTRPGGRNQPQHF TRBV15 . TRBJ1-5 TRBD1 14
TGCAGTGCTAGGATACAGGGGGCTTGGGGCTACACCTTC CSARIQGAWGYTF TRBV20-1 few TRBJ1-2 TRBD1 13
TGTGCCAGCAGGCCCCGGGGGGTTAACTATGGCTACACCTTC CASRPRGVNYGYTF TRBV6-1 . TRBJ1-2 . 14
TGTGCCAGCAGCTTAGGCCACTCATCTTTCTTT CASSLGHSSFF TRBV13 . TRBJ1-1 . 11
TGTGCCAGCAGCGGGACTAGCGGGATATACGAGCAGTACTTC CASSGTSGIYEQYF TRBV7-2 few TRBJ2-7 TRBD2 14
TGCGCCAGCAGCTTGGACGGCCGGCAGCCCCAGCATTTT CASSLDGRQPQHF TRBV5-1 few TRBJ1-5 . 13
TGCAGTGCTAGAGACCCCGGGGGGGGGCAATGGGAGACCCAGTACTTC CSARDPGGGQWETQYF TRBV20-1 . TRBJ2-5 TRBD2 16
TGTGCCAGCAGCAAGGACGTCCCTCCCTATGGCTACACCTTC CASSKDVPPYGYTF TRBV6-1 . TRBJ1-2 . 14
TGTGCCAGCAGGACAGGCCGTAGCTACACCTTC CASRTGRSYTF TRBV6-1 many TRBJ1-2 . 11
TGTGCCAGCAGACCAGGGACAGGGGCGACCACCGGGGAGCTGTTTTTT CASRPGTGATTGELFF TRBV6-1 once TRBJ2-2 TRBD1 16
TGCAGCGTTGAAGATGCGGAGCTCGGTTACGAGCAGTACTTC CSVEDAELGYEQYF TRBV29-1 . TRBJ2-7 . 14
TGTGCCAGCAGCAGACGGAGCCGCTCCTACGAGCAGTACTTC CASSRRSRSYEQYF TRBV6-1 . TRBJ2-7 . 14
TGTGCCAGCAGCCATACCGTAACCGGGGCAACTAATGAAAAACTGTTTTTT CASSHTVTGATNEKLFF TRBV7-2 . TRBJ1-4 . 17
TGCAGTGCTAGTTCCCCGAACCGCTACGAGCAGTACTTC CSASSPNRYEQYF TRBV20-1 . TRBJ2-7 . 13
TGTGCCAGCAGTTGGGGACTAGCAAGGACCGGGGAGCTGTTTTTT CASSWGLARTGELFF TRBV12-3/TRBV12-4 . TRBJ2-2 TRBD2 15
TGTGCCAGCAGTTTCGCTGGAGCCTCTAACTATGGCTACACCTTC CASSFAGASNYGYTF TRBV27 few TRBJ1-2 . 15
TGTGCCATCAGTGAGTCGCGGGAACTCGATGAAGCTTTCTTT CAISESRELDEAFF TRBV10-3 few TRBJ1-1 . 14
TGTGCCAGCACCCGGACAGGGGGCGGCTACGAGCAGTACTTC CASTRTGGGYEQYF TRBV12-3/TRBV12-4 . TRBJ2-7 TRBD1 14
TGTGCCAGCAGTCCCGGACAGGGGTCCTCTCATCAGCCCCAGCATTTT CASSPGQGSSHQPQHF TRBV6-1 . TRBJ1-5 TRBD1 16
TGCAGTGCTAGACTCGACAGGGGGTACAATGAGCAGTTCTTC CSARLDRGYNEQFF TRBV20-1 . TRBJ2-1 TRBD1 14
TGTGCCAGCAGACCACTAGCGCGCGGTAACCGGGAGCTGTTTTTT CASRPLARGNRELFF TRBV11-2 . TRBJ2-2 TRBD2 15
TGTGCCAGCAGTTTATCGGCAACGCATCAAGAGACCCAGTACTTC CASSLSATHQETQYF TRBV27 many TRBJ2-5 . 15
TGTGCCAGCAGTTTGACGGGACTAGCGGGAGTCAATGAGCAGTTCTTC CASSLTGLAGVNEQFF TRBV28 . TRBJ2-1 TRBD2 16
TGTGCCAGCAGAAAACAGGGAAACACTGAAGCTTTCTTT CASRKQGNTEAFF TRBV27 . TRBJ1-1 . 13
TGCGCCAGCAGCGGGACATTTGGCTACACCTTC CASSGTFGYTF TRBV5-1 . TRBJ1-2 . 11
TGTGCCAGCAGCTTACACCGTTATAGCAATCAGCCCCAGCATTTT CASSLHRYSNQPQHF TRBV2 few TRBJ1-5 . 15
TGTGCCAGCCGGGTCCATCAGGGTGGCTACACCTTC CASRVHQGGYTF TRBV9 . TRBJ1-2 . 12
TGCAGTGCTAGGGGGACTAGCGGGAGGGCCCACTACGAGCAGTACTTC CSARGTSGRAHYEQYF TRBV20-1 many TRBJ2-7 TRBD2 16
TGTGCCAGCAACATACTAGCGGGAGCTTACAATGAGCAGTTCTTC CASNILAGAYNEQFF TRBV2 few TRBJ2-1 TRBD2 15
TGCGCCAGCAGCTTAACCTCACTCGGGGCTGAAGCTTTCTTT CASSLTSLGAEAFF TRBV5-1 few TRBJ1-1 . 14
TGTGCCAGCAGCCCCAAGGGGGCAGGCGGTGCCTACGAGCAGTACTTC CASSPKGAGGAYEQYF TRBV3-1 few TRBJ2-7 TRBD1 16
TGCAGTGCTAGAGATCACAGGGGGAACTATGGCTACACCTTC CSARDHRGNYGYTF TRBV20-1 few TRBJ1-2 TRBD1 14
TGTGCCAGCAGTTTATACCAGGGTAACTATGGCTACACCTTC CASSLYQGNYGYTF TRBV27 few TRBJ1-2 . 14
TGTGCCAGCACCCCTAGCGGCTACAACGAGCAGTACTTC CASTPSGYNEQYF TRBV11-2 many TRBJ2-7 TRBD2 13
TGTGCCAGCAGCCCCCCGACAGGGAGTCCCTACGAGCAGTACTTC CASSPPTGSPYEQYF TRBV7-2 few TRBJ2-7 TRBD1 15
TGTGCCAGCAGTTTAAGGCCAACTAATGAAAAACTGTTTTTT CASSLRPTNEKLFF TRBV27 many TRBJ1-4 . 14